This T cell receptor (beta chain) was recovered during a study of CD8 T cells in ankylosing spondylitis. Only a few counts were recorded for this clonotype. Its antigen is as yet unknown. Germline CDR1 KGHSH, CDR2 LQKENI. V was shortened by 2 bases and J by 0 bases, with 14 bases between the two germline ends. The CDR3 loop spans 18 amino acids. Libraries of TCR beta came from quantitative 5'-RACE with molecular barcodes. TCRdb passed the 5' RACE reads through MiXCR, listing each CDR3 protein once. The table lists around 490,000 distinct CDR3 sequences, about 5.7% of them singletons, with around 3.6% in the top ten. General study points: Characteristic of ankylosing spondylitis blood, it appeared, was a TCR beta motif comprising about eight highly homologous variants.

The source of this sequence is a male donor with ankylosing spondylitis. The source material was blood, either unsorted or a sorted T cell fraction (not recorded which). The chain joins TRBV18 to TRBJ2-6, with a weak D call TRBD2 (6 bases). CDR3 DNA sequence: TGTGCCAGCTCACCAAGGGACTGGCTTTCCTCTGGGGCCAACGTCCTGACTTTC. The encoded protein is CASSPRDWLSSGANVLTF.